The T cell receptor (beta chain) under discussion was sequenced for a study of T cells in Graves' hyperthyroidism and ophthalmopathy. A patient was excluded if there was uncontrolled infection, other autoimmune disease, pregnancy or lactation. Study results and caveats: Among thyroid clonotypes expanded above 0.001, most also appeared in blood.

Template material for amplifying TCR beta CDR3 regions consisted of RNA transcripts. Using the HTBI primer set, a first-round RT-PCR was run on the TCR CDR3. TCRdb re-analysed the multiplex PCR reads in MiXCR, keeping a single row per CDR3 protein. The table shows about 360,000 distinct CDR3 sequences, with 13% occurring only once. V lost 0 bases and J 4 bases, leaving 9 bases between the germline ends. Germline V gene sequence: CDR1 MNHEY, CDR2 SVGEGT. This CDR3 comprises 14 residues. Worth noting for this clonotype: Its target is not known.

This receptor was identified in a woman younger than 30 with Graves' hyperthyroidism. Material: blood. The chain recombines TRBV6-2 or TRBV6-3 with TRBJ1-2; D is unclear. DNA of the CDR3: TGTGCCAGCAGTTACTCGAACGTTGGCTATGGCTACACCTTC. Protein product: CASSYSNVGYGYTF.